These T cell receptor beta chains were read from a single sample in a study of cytomegalovirus exposure and HLA in healthy donors. Assay used: immunoSEQ multiplex PCR; TCRdb lists only in-frame clones, some missing. The table has roughly 70,000 clones, about 80% seen once; the top ten hold 5.5% to 7.5%. Input material: PBMCs. These receptors originate from a man aged 45-60 years in good health and CMV-seronegative. CDR3s include the opening cysteine and the closing phenylalanine or tryptophan. The D gene is left open where the match is weak. Only part of the rows carry a size: once, few, many, or a class if the clone is expanded.

abundance: -; v_gene: TRBV6-4; j_gene: TRBJ1-1; d_gene: TRBD1; CDR3aa: CASKEQGQGTEAFF; CDR3nt: TGTGCCAGCAAGGAACAGGGGCAGGGCACTGAAGCTTTCTTT
abundance: -; v_gene: TRBV18; j_gene: TRBJ1-1; d_gene: -; CDR3aa: CASRTGTTGTEAFF; CDR3nt: TGTGCCAGCCGTACCGGGACAACCGGCACTGAAGCTTTCTTT
abundance: -; v_gene: TRBV30; j_gene: TRBJ2-1; d_gene: TRBD1; CDR3aa: CAWSPGTGGLDEQFF; CDR3nt: TGTGCCTGGAGTCCCGGGACAGGGGGTCTCGATGAGCAGTTCTTC
abundance: few; v_gene: TRBV4-3; j_gene: TRBJ1-5; d_gene: -; CDR3aa: CASSQDRTGNQPQHF; CDR3nt: TGCGCCAGCAGCCAAGATCGAACAGGCAATCAGCCCCAGCATTTT
abundance: -; v_gene: TRBV5-6; j_gene: TRBJ1-1; d_gene: -; CDR3aa: CASSLVGGAGTEAFF; CDR3nt: TGTGCCAGCAGCTTGGTTGGGGGCGCTGGCACTGAAGCTTTCTTT
abundance: -; v_gene: TRBV29-1; j_gene: TRBJ2-7; d_gene: TRBD2; CDR3aa: CSVRSRASGEQYF; CDR3nt: TGCAGCGTCCGCAGCCGGGCTAGCGGCGAGCAGTACTTC
abundance: -; v_gene: TRBV25-1; j_gene: TRBJ1-5; d_gene: -; CDR3aa: CASSVGLGQPQHF; CDR3nt: TGTGCCAGCAGTGTGGGGCTGGGGCAGCCCCAGCATTTT
abundance: -; v_gene: TRBV6-6; j_gene: TRBJ1-4; d_gene: TRBD1; CDR3aa: CASSFPGQGGKLFF; CDR3nt: TGTGCCAGCAGTTTTCCAGGACAGGGCGGAAAACTGTTTTTT
abundance: few; v_gene: TRBV5-1; j_gene: TRBJ2-1; d_gene: -; CDR3aa: CASSLEQSNEQFF; CDR3nt: TGCGCCAGCAGCCTAGAGCAGAGCAATGAGCAGTTCTTC
abundance: -; v_gene: TRBV5-6; j_gene: TRBJ1-2; d_gene: TRBD1; CDR3aa: CASSLARTGSNYGYTF; CDR3nt: TGTGCCAGCAGCTTGGCGAGGACAGGGAGTAACTATGGCTACACCTTC
abundance: few; v_gene: TRBV18; j_gene: TRBJ1-2; d_gene: -; CDR3aa: CASSPSRGGTYGYTF; CDR3nt: TGTGCCAGCTCACCTTCTCGGGGGGGAACATATGGCTACACCTTC
abundance: -; v_gene: TRBV27; j_gene: TRBJ1-1; d_gene: TRBD1; CDR3aa: CASSPQGEDTEAFF; CDR3nt: TGTGCCAGCAGTCCACAGGGGGAGGACACTGAAGCTTTCTTT
abundance: -; v_gene: TRBV29-1; j_gene: TRBJ2-1; d_gene: TRBD1; CDR3aa: CSVEGGQGTYNEQFF; CDR3nt: TGCAGCGTTGAAGGGGGACAGGGAACCTACAATGAGCAGTTCTTC
abundance: -; v_gene: TRBV11-2; j_gene: TRBJ2-7; d_gene: -; CDR3aa: CASSPIYEQYF; CDR3nt: TGTGCCAGCAGCCCCATCTACGAGCAGTACTTC
abundance: -; v_gene: TRBV4-3; j_gene: TRBJ2-1; d_gene: -; CDR3aa: CASSPRAKGDGEQFF; CDR3nt: TGCGCCAGCAGCCCCAGAGCCAAAGGGGATGGTGAGCAGTTCTTC
abundance: -; v_gene: TRBV7-2; j_gene: TRBJ1-4; d_gene: -; CDR3aa: CASRAGQLGKLFF; CDR3nt: TGTGCCAGCAGGGCGGGGCAGCTGGGGAAACTGTTTTTT
abundance: -; v_gene: TRBV2; j_gene: TRBJ2-3; d_gene: -; CDR3aa: CASIVGAFPGTDTQYF; CDR3nt: TGTGCCAGCATCGTAGGGGCCTTTCCTGGCACAGATACGCAGTATTTT
abundance: few; v_gene: TRBV6-5; j_gene: TRBJ2-7; d_gene: -; CDR3aa: CASSPDNSYEQYF; CDR3nt: TGTGCCAGCAGCCCCGACAACTCCTACGAGCAGTACTTC
abundance: -; v_gene: TRBV27; j_gene: TRBJ1-1; d_gene: -; CDR3aa: CASSWGGSNTEAFF; CDR3nt: TGTGCCAGCAGTTGGGGGGGTTCGAACACTGAAGCTTTCTTT
abundance: -; v_gene: TRBV19; j_gene: TRBJ2-7; d_gene: -; CDR3aa: CASKTRRSSYEQYF; CDR3nt: TGTGCCAGTAAAACTCGAAGGAGCTCCTACGAGCAGTACTTC
abundance: -; v_gene: TRBV7-2; j_gene: TRBJ1-6; d_gene: TRBD1; CDR3aa: CASSKGPGQGNSPLHF; CDR3nt: TGTGCCAGCAGCAAAGGCCCGGGACAGGGTAATTCACCCCTCCACTTT
abundance: -; v_gene: TRBV6-1; j_gene: TRBJ2-7; d_gene: TRBD2; CDR3aa: CASSDSGRADYEQYF; CDR3nt: TGTGCCAGCAGTGATAGCGGGAGGGCCGATTACGAGCAGTACTTC
abundance: -; v_gene: TRBV5-4; j_gene: TRBJ1-2; d_gene: TRBD1; CDR3aa: CASSLDRGRNYGYTF; CDR3nt: TGTGCCAGCAGCTTGGACAGGGGGCGAAACTATGGCTACACCTTC
abundance: -; v_gene: TRBV6-1; j_gene: TRBJ2-1; d_gene: TRBD2; CDR3aa: CASSAPGLTYNEQFF; CDR3nt: TGTGCCAGCAGTGCGCCGGGACTAACATACAATGAGCAGTTCTTC
abundance: once; v_gene: TRBV11-3; j_gene: TRBJ1-1; d_gene: -; CDR3aa: CASSLDRGNTEAFF; CDR3nt: TGTGCCAGCAGCTTAGACAGGGGGAACACTGAAGCTTTCTTT
abundance: -; v_gene: TRBV20-1; j_gene: TRBJ1-2; d_gene: -; CDR3aa: CSASPVSGYTF; CDR3nt: TGCAGTGCTAGCCCTGTTTCCGGCTACACCTTC
abundance: -; v_gene: TRBV11-2; j_gene: TRBJ2-4; d_gene: -; CDR3aa: CASSFGLFQNIQYF; CDR3nt: TGTGCCAGCAGCTTTGGACTCTTTCAAAACATTCAGTACTTC
abundance: once; v_gene: TRBV30; j_gene: TRBJ2-4; d_gene: TRBD1; CDR3aa: CAWSGQQGASRSTKNIQYF; CDR3nt: TGTGCCTGGAGTGGACAACAGGGGGCGAGTAGATCTACCAAAAACATTCAGTACTTC
abundance: -; v_gene: TRBV18; j_gene: TRBJ2-2; d_gene: TRBD1; CDR3aa: CASSPTTGVTTGELFF; CDR3nt: TGTGCCAGCTCACCAACGACAGGGGTGACCACCGGGGAGCTGTTTTTT
abundance: -; v_gene: TRBV28; j_gene: TRBJ1-4; d_gene: -; CDR3aa: CASSLGRPNEKLFF; CDR3nt: TGTGCCAGCAGTTTAGGCAGGCCTAATGAAAAACTGTTTTTT
abundance: once; v_gene: TRBV4-3; j_gene: TRBJ1-4; d_gene: -; CDR3aa: CASSQGQGFNEKLFF; CDR3nt: TGCGCCAGCAGCCAAGGTCAGGGCTTTAACGAAAAACTGTTTTTT
abundance: medium-sized; v_gene: TRBV28; j_gene: TRBJ1-1; d_gene: -; CDR3aa: CASSHQMNTEAFF; CDR3nt: TGTGCCAGCAGTCATCAGATGAACACTGAAGCTTTCTTT
abundance: -; v_gene: TRBV11-2; j_gene: TRBJ2-2; d_gene: -; CDR3aa: CASSLRGLAGNTGELFF; CDR3nt: TGTGCCAGCAGCTTAAGGGGGCTAGCGGGTAACACCGGGGAGCTGTTTTTT
abundance: -; v_gene: TRBV5-8; j_gene: TRBJ2-3; d_gene: -; CDR3aa: CASSLVRPRDTQYF; CDR3nt: TGTGCCAGCAGCTTGGTTCGCCCGCGGGATACGCAGTATTTT
abundance: -; v_gene: TRBV30; j_gene: TRBJ1-4; d_gene: -; CDR3aa: CAWSVRGSGSEKLFF; CDR3nt: TGTGCCTGGAGTGTAAGGGGCTCGGGTAGTGAAAAACTGTTTTTT
abundance: -; v_gene: TRBV7-2; j_gene: TRBJ2-7; d_gene: -; CDR3aa: CASSYRTGATYEQYF; CDR3nt: TGTGCCAGCAGCTACAGGACCGGAGCAACCTACGAGCAGTACTTC
abundance: -; v_gene: TRBV11-3; j_gene: TRBJ1-1; d_gene: TRBD1; CDR3aa: CASSKGGQGRTEAFF; CDR3nt: TGTGCCAGCAGCAAGGGGGGACAGGGGCGCACTGAAGCTTTCTTT
abundance: -; v_gene: TRBV7-9; j_gene: TRBJ1-4; d_gene: TRBD1; CDR3aa: CASSPPGQGARYEKLFF; CDR3nt: TGTGCCAGCAGCCCTCCGGGACAGGGGGCGCGGTATGAAAAACTGTTTTTT
abundance: -; v_gene: TRBV6-1; j_gene: TRBJ2-1; d_gene: -; CDR3aa: CASGRTSSYNEQFF; CDR3nt: TGTGCCAGCGGGCGTACAAGCTCCTACAATGAGCAGTTCTTC
abundance: -; v_gene: TRBV5-4; j_gene: TRBJ1-3; d_gene: -; CDR3aa: CASSPAGGRTENTIYF; CDR3nt: TGTGCCAGCAGCCCGGCCGGCGGGCGCACTGAAAACACCATATATTTT
abundance: -; v_gene: TRBV29-1; j_gene: TRBJ1-2; d_gene: -; CDR3aa: CSVGLPGGLGGYTF; CDR3nt: TGCAGCGTTGGGCTCCCGGGAGGACTCGGGGGCTACACCTTC
abundance: -; v_gene: TRBV4-1; j_gene: TRBJ1-2; d_gene: -; CDR3aa: CASSQVSATLEGYGYTF; CDR3nt: TGCGCCAGCAGCCAAGTTTCGGCCACTCTGGAGGGCTATGGCTACACCTTC
abundance: few; v_gene: TRBV6-1; j_gene: TRBJ2-1; d_gene: TRBD1; CDR3aa: CASTRLGTGHEQFF; CDR3nt: TGTGCCAGCACTAGATTAGGGACAGGGCATGAGCAGTTCTTC
abundance: -; v_gene: TRBV19; j_gene: TRBJ2-1; d_gene: TRBD1; CDR3aa: CASSLGQRVYNEQFF; CDR3nt: TGTGCCAGTAGTCTGGGACAGCGCGTTTACAATGAGCAGTTCTTC
abundance: -; v_gene: TRBV12-5; j_gene: TRBJ1-2; d_gene: -; CDR3aa: CASGLVPRGYGYTF; CDR3nt: TGTGCTAGTGGTTTGGTACCGCGGGGTTACGGCTACACCTTC
abundance: -; v_gene: TRBV19; j_gene: TRBJ1-5; d_gene: TRBD1; CDR3aa: CASSSDRGNQPQHF; CDR3nt: TGTGCCAGTAGTTCCGACAGGGGCAATCAGCCCCAGCATTTT
abundance: -; v_gene: TRBV6-1; j_gene: TRBJ1-6; d_gene: -; CDR3aa: CASSLQGGDSPLHF; CDR3nt: TGTGCCAGCAGCCTACAGGGAGGGGATTCACCCCTCCACTTT
abundance: -; v_gene: TRBV19; j_gene: TRBJ2-2; d_gene: TRBD1; CDR3aa: CASSMPRGSTGELFF; CDR3nt: TGTGCCAGTAGTATGCCCAGGGGGTCCACCGGGGAGCTGTTTTTT
abundance: -; v_gene: TRBV7-7; j_gene: TRBJ2-1; d_gene: TRBD2; CDR3aa: CASSQAGPSSYNEQFF; CDR3nt: TGTGCTAGCAGTCAAGCGGGGCCAAGCTCCTACAATGAGCAGTTCTTC
abundance: -; v_gene: TRBV11-2; j_gene: TRBJ1-4; d_gene: TRBD1; CDR3aa: CASSARDRDGWRREKLFF; CDR3nt: TGTGCCAGCAGCGCAAGGGACAGGGACGGTTGGAGGAGGGAAAAACTGTTTTTT
abundance: -; v_gene: TRBV4-3; j_gene: TRBJ2-5; d_gene: TRBD2; CDR3aa: CASSQALAGGPVGETQYF; CDR3nt: TGCGCCAGCAGCCAAGCTTTGGCGGGAGGGCCGGTGGGAGAGACCCAGTACTTC
abundance: -; v_gene: TRBV19; j_gene: TRBJ2-2; d_gene: -; CDR3aa: CASSIHSSTGELFF; CDR3nt: TGTGCCAGTAGTATTCATAGTTCCACCGGGGAGCTGTTTTTT
abundance: few; v_gene: TRBV4-2; j_gene: TRBJ2-5; d_gene: TRBD2; CDR3aa: CASRPGLAGETQYF; CDR3nt: TGTGCCAGCAGACCCGGACTAGCGGGGGAGACCCAGTACTTC
abundance: -; v_gene: TRBV5-8; j_gene: TRBJ2-7; d_gene: TRBD1; CDR3aa: CASSQRTTGPSYEQYF; CDR3nt: TGTGCCAGCAGCCAGAGAACGACAGGGCCATCCTACGAGCAGTACTTC
abundance: few; v_gene: TRBV11-2; j_gene: TRBJ2-1; d_gene: TRBD2; CDR3aa: CASSQSGGLINEQFF; CDR3nt: TGTGCCAGCAGCCAGAGCGGGGGGTTAATCAATGAGCAGTTCTTC
abundance: -; v_gene: TRBV27; j_gene: TRBJ2-7; d_gene: -; CDR3aa: CASRLAGSYEQYF; CDR3nt: TGTGCCAGCAGACTCGCGGGGTCCTACGAGCAGTACTTC
abundance: -; v_gene: TRBV27; j_gene: TRBJ2-1; d_gene: -; CDR3aa: CASSYRSTVGEQFF; CDR3nt: TGTGCCAGCAGTTACCGATCAACAGTTGGTGAGCAGTTCTTC
abundance: -; v_gene: TRBV29-1; j_gene: TRBJ2-2; d_gene: TRBD2; CDR3aa: CSVARGSGTGELFF; CDR3nt: TGCAGCGTTGCCCGCGGGAGTGGGACCGGGGAGCTGTTTTTT